This entry lists 13 T cell receptor beta chains sequenced from one sample in a study of blood T cell repertoires in COVID-19. TCRdb's table, derived via immunoSEQ multiplex PCR, lists solely in-frame clones and lacks some. The sample lists approximately 400,000 clones, about 90% occurring once. Specimen: PBMCs or T cells enriched from blood (not recorded which). Receptor source: a man younger than 45 who had recovered from COVID-19.

The chain carries TRBV4-2 and TRBJ2-3; D remains ambiguous. V was cut by 0 bases and J by 9 bases, with 10 bases left in between. Germline V gene data show CDR1 as LGHNA and CDR2 as YNFKEQ. CDR3 length equals 13 residues. CDR3 amino acids: CASSQEDVGTQYF. The CDR3 region has the DNA TGTGCCAGCAGCCAAGAAGACGTCGGGACGCAGTATTTT.

V and J are TRBV6-1 and TRBJ2-6, with TRBD2 as a possible D gene (5 bases). The germline gives CDR1 MNHNS, CDR2 SASEGT. Trimming stripped 8 bases from V and 0 bases from J, with 11 bases between. The CDR3 sequence is 15 residues long. CDR3 residues: CASAKDFSGANVLTF. In DNA form, the CDR3 reads TGTGCCAGCGCGAAGGACTTCTCTGGGGCCAACGTCCTGACTTTC.

The rearrangement uses TRBV27 and TRBJ2-4, with TRBD1 matching 9 bases. Germline V gene lookup returns CDR1 MNHEY and CDR2 SMNVEV (reference sequence). V gave up 5 bases and J gave up 1 base; unmatched junction bases: 9. The CDR3 runs to 17 residues. In DNA, the CDR3 is TGTGCCAGCAGTACGCGACAGGGGGTTGCGGCCAAAAACATTCAGTACTTC. Protein: CASSTRQGVAAKNIQYF.

This clone was observed a single time. This rearrangement joins TRBV7-3 to TRBJ2-5, with 8 positions matching TRBD2. The CDR3 length is 15 residues. J was trimmed by 0 bases and V by 2 bases; bases with no gene match: 2. In germline, CDR1 is SGHTA, CDR2 FQGTGA. CDR3 residues: CASSLGGGNQETQYF. In DNA form, the CDR3 reads TGTGCCAGCAGCTTAGGCGGGGGGAACCAAGAGACCCAGTACTTC.

This clone has a handful of counts. This chain links TRBV6-2 or TRBV6-3 with TRBJ1-5; 8 nucleotides line up with TRBD1. CDR3 length equals 15 residues. The ends lost 5 bases at V and 5 bases at J; junction bases unmatched: 8. The germline CDR1 and CDR2 sequences are MNHEY and SVGEGT. CDR3 residues: CASSVQGEFYQPQHF. CDR3 sequence (DNA): TGTGCCAGCAGTGTACAGGGGGAATTTTATCAGCCCCAGCATTTT.

The chain is built from TRBV6-5 and TRBJ2-2; D is possibly TRBD1 (6 bases). CDR3 length: 15 amino acids. Germline CDR1 MNHEY, CDR2 SVGAGI. Trimming took 0 bases from V and 5 from J, leaving 10 bases between them. The CDR3 is CASSYSRTETGELFF. In nucleotides, the CDR3 is TGTGCCAGCAGTTACTCGAGGACAGAAACCGGGGAGCTGTTTTTT.

This clone was observed a handful of times. The DNA of the CDR3 is TGTGCCAGCAGCGCGGGGCTTGGTACGGTCGGGGAGCTGTTTTTT. This sequence encodes CASSAGLGTVGELFF. The gene calls are TRBV6-5 and TRBJ2-2; possibly TRBD2 for D (6 bases). V gave up 6 bases and J gave up 7 bases, with 18 bases separating them. Per the germline V gene, CDR1 is MNHEY and CDR2 is SVGAGI. This CDR3 contains 15 residues.

In nucleotides, the CDR3 is TGTGCCAGCAGACTAGGGGGGGAGCTGTTTTTT. Amino acid sequence: CASRLGGELFF. The chain links TRBV3-1 (or the pseudogene TRBV3-2) to TRBJ2-2, with D perhaps TRBD2 (5 bases). V was clipped by 6 bases and J by 8 bases, with 7 bases between them. The CDR3 is made up of 11 amino acids. Per germline, CDR1 LGHDT and CDR2 YNNKEL (reference sequence).

The chain recombines TRBV15 with TRBJ2-7, with a possible D match to TRBD2 (5 bases). Deletions cut 0 bases from V and 2 bases from J, with 11 bases between. The CDR3 extends over 15 amino acids. The germline V gene encodes CDR1 LNHNV and CDR2 YYDKDF (reference sequence). This CDR3 reads CATSRDRAEAYEQYF. The CDR3 nucleotides are TGTGCCACCAGCAGAGATCGAGCGGAGGCCTACGAGCAGTACTTC. Looking up the rest from reference TRBV15 and TRBJ2-7 gives the full variable domain: DAMVIQNPRYQVTQFGKPVTLSCSQTLNHNVMYWYQQKSSQAPKLLFHYYDKDFNNEADTPDNFQSRRPNTSFCFLDIRSPGLGDTAMYLCATSRDRAEAYEQYFGPGTRLTVT.

This chain uses TRBV10-2 with TRBJ2-7, with 9 bases identical to TRBD2. The CDR3 length is 14 residues. After removal of 4 bases from V and 7 bases from J, the junction contained 8 bases not matched to a gene. CDR1 and CDR2 (germline): WSHSY, SAAADI. The CDR3: CASSGTSEVEEQYF. The CDR3, as DNA: TGCGCCAGCAGTGGGACTAGCGAGGTCGAAGAGCAGTACTTC.

The genes are TRBV3-1 (or the pseudogene TRBV3-2) and TRBJ2-1; 7 bases are shared with TRBD2. Germline lookup yields CDR1 LGHDT and CDR2 YNNKEL (reference sequence). Unmatched junction bases numbered 9, after V lost 3 bases and J lost 7 bases. The CDR3 runs to 15 residues. The CDR3 region has the DNA TGTGCCAGCAGCCAGACGAACGGGGGGAGTAATGAGCAGTTCTTC. The encoded protein is CASSQTNGGSNEQFF.

The chain has TRBV7-9 and TRBJ1-2; D is unresolved. The V and J ends lost 0 bases and 5 bases respectively, with 7 bases between them. This CDR3 is built from 13 residues. Germline CDR1 and CDR2: SEHNR and FQNEAQ (reference sequence). CDR3 DNA: TGTGCCAGCAGCTTAGCGCGGCAGTATGGCTACACCTTC. This gives the protein CASSLARQYGYTF.

The gene calls are TRBV7-2 and TRBJ1-6; TRBD1 aligns across 9 bases. CDR3 size: 16 residues. In germline, CDR1 is SGHTA, CDR2 FQGNSA. V dropped 5 bases and J dropped 7; count of bases not matched to a gene: 9. CDR3 coding DNA: TGTGCCAGCAGCCAAAAACACGGGACAGGGAATTCACCCCTCCACTTT. This encodes CASSQKHGTGNSPLHF.